This TCR beta chain was found in a study of cytomegalovirus exposure and HLA in healthy donors. Study summary: Falling in the Caucasian-associated ancestry cluster were 65% to 90% of around 370 genotyped donors. Whole-study findings and limits: Reports state that TCR beta sequences accurately predicted most subjects' HLA-A and HLA-B alleles. About 87% or about 30% of the time was how often most TCR beta V segments were productive, according to an earlier analysis.

This CDR3 contains 12 residues. The germline V and J ends were trimmed by 5 bases and 6 bases, with 10 bases remaining between them. CDR1 and CDR2 from the germline V gene are LNHNV and YYDKDF (reference sequence). With respect to this clone: Its antigen is as yet unknown.

PCR primers comprised 60 Vbeta and 13 Jbeta primers. Sequencing was performed with immunoSEQ multiplex PCR; in TCRdb, only in-frame clones are kept and a portion is missing. The table lists some 93,000 clones, 78% of them singletons. Sequencing input: PBMCs. The receptor's source is a woman in her forties in good health and CMV-seronegative. The chain recombines TRBV15 with TRBJ1-2; D unresolved. The CDR3 sequence is CATSRGRNGYTF. Here the CDR3 DNA reads TGTGCCACCAGCCGAGGCAGGAATGGCTACACCTTC.